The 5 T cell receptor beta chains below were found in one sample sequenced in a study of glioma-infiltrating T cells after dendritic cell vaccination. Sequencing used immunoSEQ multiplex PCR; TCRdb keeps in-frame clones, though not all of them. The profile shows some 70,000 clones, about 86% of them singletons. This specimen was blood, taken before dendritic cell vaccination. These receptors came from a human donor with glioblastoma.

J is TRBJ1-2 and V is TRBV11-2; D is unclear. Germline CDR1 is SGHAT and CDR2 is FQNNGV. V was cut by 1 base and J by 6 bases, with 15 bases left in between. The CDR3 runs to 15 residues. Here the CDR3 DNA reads TGTGCCAGCAGCTTAGGTGCGGGATTTGCAAATGGCTACACCTTC. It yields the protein CASSLGAGFANGYTF. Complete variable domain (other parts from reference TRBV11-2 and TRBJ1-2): EAGVAQSPRYKIIEKRQSVAFWCNPISGHATLYWYQQILGQGPKLLIQFQNNGVVDDSQLPKDRFSAERLKGVDSTLKIQPAKLEDSAVYLCASSLGAGFANGYTFGSGTRLTVV.

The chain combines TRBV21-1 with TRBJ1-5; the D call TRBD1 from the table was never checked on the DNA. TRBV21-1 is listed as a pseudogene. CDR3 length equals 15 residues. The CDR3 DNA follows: TGTGCCAGCAGCAGGGGACAGTGTAGGAATCAGCCCCAGCATTTT. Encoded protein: CASSRGQCRNQPQHF.

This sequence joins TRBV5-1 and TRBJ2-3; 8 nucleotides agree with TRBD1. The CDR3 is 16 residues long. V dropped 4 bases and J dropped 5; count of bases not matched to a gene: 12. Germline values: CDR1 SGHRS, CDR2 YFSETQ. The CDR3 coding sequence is TGCGCCAGCAGCCGATGGCCCGGACAGGGAGGAGATACGCAGTATTTT. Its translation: CASSRWPGQGGDTQYF.

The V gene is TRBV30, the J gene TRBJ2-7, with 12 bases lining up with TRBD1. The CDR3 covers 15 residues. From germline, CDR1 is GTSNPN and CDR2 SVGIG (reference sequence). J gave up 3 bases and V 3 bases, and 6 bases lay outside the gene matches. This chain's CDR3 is CAWRNRDRGLYEQYF. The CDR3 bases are TGTGCCTGGAGAAACCGGGACAGGGGGCTCTACGAGCAGTACTTC.

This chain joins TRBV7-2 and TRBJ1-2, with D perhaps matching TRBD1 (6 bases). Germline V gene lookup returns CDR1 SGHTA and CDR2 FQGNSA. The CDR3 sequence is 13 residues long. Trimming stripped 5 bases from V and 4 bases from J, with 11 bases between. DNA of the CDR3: TGTGCCAGCAGCCCCAGGGGAGTCTATGGCTACACCTTC. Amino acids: CASSPRGVYGYTF.